This T cell receptor (beta chain) was captured in a study of T-cell memory formation after mild COVID-19. The table lists this clonotype with a few counts. TCRdb analysed the 5' RACE reads with MiXCR anew, one entry per CDR3 protein. Among 250,000 to 300,000 distinct CDR3 sequences listed, less than 9.5% were seen once. This CDR3 is built from 16 residues. Looked up from germline, CDR1 is SGHTA and CDR2 is FQGNSA. Unmatched junction bases numbered 9, after V lost 5 bases and J lost 2 bases. This receptor was identified in a man aged 18 to 35 who had mild COVID-19 (a few samples of this study predate the infection). Cell type and time point are not known. The chain has TRBV7-2 and TRBJ1-2; 9 positions agree with TRBD1. Sequencing was carried out using PBMCs or a T cell subset sorted from them (not recorded which). Here the CDR3 reads CASSPGGQGTNYGYTF. For the CDR3, the DNA is TGTGCCAGCAGCCCCGGGGGACAGGGCACAAACTATGGCTACACCTTC.